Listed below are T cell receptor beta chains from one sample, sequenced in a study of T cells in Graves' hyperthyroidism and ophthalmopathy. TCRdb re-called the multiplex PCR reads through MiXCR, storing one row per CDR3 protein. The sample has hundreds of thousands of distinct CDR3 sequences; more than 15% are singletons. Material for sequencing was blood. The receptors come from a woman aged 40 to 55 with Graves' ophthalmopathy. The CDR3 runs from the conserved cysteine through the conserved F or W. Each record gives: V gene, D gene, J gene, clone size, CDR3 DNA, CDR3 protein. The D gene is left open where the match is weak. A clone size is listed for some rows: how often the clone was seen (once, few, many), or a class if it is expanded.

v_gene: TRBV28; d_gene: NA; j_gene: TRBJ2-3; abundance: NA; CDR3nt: TGTGCCAGCAGTTCCGGGCTGGTCCCACTAGCCGCCCCAGATACGCAGTATTTT; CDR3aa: CASSSGLVPLAAPDTQYF
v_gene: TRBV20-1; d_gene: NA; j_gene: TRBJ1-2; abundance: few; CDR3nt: TGCAGTGCTAGAGTCGCGGGTTCTAACTATGGCTACACCTTC; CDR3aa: CSARVAGSNYGYTF
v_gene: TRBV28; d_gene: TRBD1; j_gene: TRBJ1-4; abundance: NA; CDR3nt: TGTGCCAGCAGTTCCGGGACAGTTGGGAATGAAAAACTGTTTTTT; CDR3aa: CASSSGTVGNEKLFF
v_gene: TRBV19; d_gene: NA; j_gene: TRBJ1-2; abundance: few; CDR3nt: TGTGCCAGTAGTATTGAAGATTCTAACTATGGCTACACCTTC; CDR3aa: CASSIEDSNYGYTF
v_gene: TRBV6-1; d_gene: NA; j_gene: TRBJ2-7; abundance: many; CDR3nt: TGTGCCAGCAGTGGCGGGGAAACCTACGAGCAGTACTTC; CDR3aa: CASSGGETYEQYF
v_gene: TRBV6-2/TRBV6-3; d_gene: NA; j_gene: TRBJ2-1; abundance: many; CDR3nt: TGTGCCAGCGGGAGGCCTCTCTCCTACAATGAGCAGTTCTTC; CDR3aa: CASGRPLSYNEQFF
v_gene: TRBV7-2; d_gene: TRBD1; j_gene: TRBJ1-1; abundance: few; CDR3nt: TGTGCCAGCCAGACAGGGGGGGACCGGAGGGCTTTCTTT; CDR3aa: CASQTGGDRRAFF
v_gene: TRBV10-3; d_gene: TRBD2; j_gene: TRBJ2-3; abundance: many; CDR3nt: TGTGCCACCCGGGACTATGGGGGGATAAGCACAGATACGCAGTATTTT; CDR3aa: CATRDYGGISTDTQYF
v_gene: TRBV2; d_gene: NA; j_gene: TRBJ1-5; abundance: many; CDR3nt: TGTGCCAGCAGTGGGGAGGCTCAGCCCCAGCATTTT; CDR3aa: CASSGEAQPQHF
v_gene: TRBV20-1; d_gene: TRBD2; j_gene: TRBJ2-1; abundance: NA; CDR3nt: TGCAGTGCTAACCGGCCTCTAGCGGGAGGGGGCCACAATGAGCAGCTCTTC; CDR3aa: CSANRPLAGGGHNEQLF
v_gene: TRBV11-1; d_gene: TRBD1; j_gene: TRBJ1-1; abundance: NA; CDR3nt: TGTGCCAGCAGAACCGACAGGGGAGACACTGAAGCTTTCTTT; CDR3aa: CASRTDRGDTEAFF
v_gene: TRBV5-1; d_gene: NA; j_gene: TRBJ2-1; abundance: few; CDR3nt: TGCGCCAGCAGCTTGGACCCCGGGACTGGCAATGAGCAGTTCTTC; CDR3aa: CASSLDPGTGNEQFF
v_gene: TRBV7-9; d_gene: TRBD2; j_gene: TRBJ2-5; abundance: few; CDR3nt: TGTGCCAGCAAGGAGACTAGCGTAGAGACCCAGTACTTC; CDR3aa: CASKETSVETQYF
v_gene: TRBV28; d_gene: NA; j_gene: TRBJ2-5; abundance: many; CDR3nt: TGTGCCAGCAGTTCCTCGCGGGCAGGTTCACCAGCAGAGACCCAGTACTTC; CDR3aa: CASSSSRAGSPAETQYF
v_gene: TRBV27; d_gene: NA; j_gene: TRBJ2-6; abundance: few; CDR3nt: TGTGCCAGCAGTTTTACGAACTCTGGGGCCAACGTCCTGACTTTC; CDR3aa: CASSFTNSGANVLTF
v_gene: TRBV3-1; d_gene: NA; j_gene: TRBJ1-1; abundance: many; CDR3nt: TGTGCCAGCAGCCAGGGGGGGGCGCGACGGAACACTGAAGCTTTCTTT; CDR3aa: CASSQGGARRNTEAFF
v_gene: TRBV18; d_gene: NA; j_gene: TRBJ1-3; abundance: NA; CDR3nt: TGTGCCAGCTCACCACCGGTCCGAGACACCATATATTTT; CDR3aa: CASSPPVRDTIYF
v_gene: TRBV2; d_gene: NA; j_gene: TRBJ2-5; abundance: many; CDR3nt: TGTGCCAGCAGTGAAGGGAGGGTTAAAGAGACCCAGTACTTC; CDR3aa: CASSEGRVKETQYF
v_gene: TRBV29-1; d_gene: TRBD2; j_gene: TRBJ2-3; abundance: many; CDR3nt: TGCAGCGTGAAGGGACTAGCGGATATGACAAGTACGCAGTATTTT; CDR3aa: CSVKGLADMTSTQYF
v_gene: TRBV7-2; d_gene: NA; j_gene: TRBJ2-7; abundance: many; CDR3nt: TGTGCCAGCAGCTTAGGGGGGGGGCTCTACGAGCAGTACTTC; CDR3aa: CASSLGGGLYEQYF
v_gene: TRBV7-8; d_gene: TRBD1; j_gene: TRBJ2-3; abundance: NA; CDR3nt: TGTGCCAGCAGCTTAGCGTTCGAGCTTGACAGGGGGCCCCCCGGGAGCACAGATACGCAGTATTTT; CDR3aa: CASSLAFELDRGPPGSTDTQYF
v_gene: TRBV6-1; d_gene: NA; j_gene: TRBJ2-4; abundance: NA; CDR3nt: TGTGCCAGCAGTGTGGGACATGGGGCCAAAAACATTCAGTACTTC; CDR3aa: CASSVGHGAKNIQYF
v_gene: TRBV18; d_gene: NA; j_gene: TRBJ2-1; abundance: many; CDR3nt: TGTGCCAGCTCACCCCTGGGGACAAGCTCCTACAATGAGCAGTTCTTC; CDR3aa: CASSPLGTSSYNEQFF
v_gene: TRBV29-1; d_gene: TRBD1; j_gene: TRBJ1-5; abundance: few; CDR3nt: TGCAGCGTTGAAGTCACACAGGGGTTGCCCCAGCATTTT; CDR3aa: CSVEVTQGLPQHF
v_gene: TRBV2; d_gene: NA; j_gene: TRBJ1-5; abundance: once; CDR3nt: TGTGCCAGCAAAGTGAGGACAGAGACAGAGCCCCAGCATTTT; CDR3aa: CASKVRTETEPQHF
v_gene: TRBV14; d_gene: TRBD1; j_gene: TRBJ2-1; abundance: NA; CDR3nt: TGTGCCAGCAGCACCGGACAGGTCGTAAGGGGCGATGAGCAGTTCTTC; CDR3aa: CASSTGQVVRGDEQFF
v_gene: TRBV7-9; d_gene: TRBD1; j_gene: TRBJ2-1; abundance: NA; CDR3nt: TGTGCCAGCAGGGGTCCGGCAGGACAGGGAAACAATGAGCAGTTCTTC; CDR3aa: CASRGPAGQGNNEQFF
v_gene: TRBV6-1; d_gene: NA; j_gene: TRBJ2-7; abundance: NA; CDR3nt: TGTGCCAGCAGTGAAGGGACAGCAACGGACGAGCAGTACTTC; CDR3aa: CASSEGTATDEQYF
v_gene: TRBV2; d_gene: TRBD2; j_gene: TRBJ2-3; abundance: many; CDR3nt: TGTGCCAGCAGACTAGCGGGTCCCACAGATACGCAGTATTTT; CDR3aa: CASRLAGPTDTQYF
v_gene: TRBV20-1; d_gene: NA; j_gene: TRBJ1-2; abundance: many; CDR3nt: TGCAGTGCTAGCCGGGCCGCGGGCTATGGCTACACCTTC; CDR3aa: CSASRAAGYGYTF
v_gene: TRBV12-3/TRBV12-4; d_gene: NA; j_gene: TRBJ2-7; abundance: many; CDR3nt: TGTGCCAGCGGGCTATACCCATCCTACGAGCAGTACTTC; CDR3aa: CASGLYPSYEQYF
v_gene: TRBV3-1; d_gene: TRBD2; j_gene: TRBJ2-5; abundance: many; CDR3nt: TGTGCCAGCAGCCGGACTAGTCCCCGAGAGACCCAGTACTTC; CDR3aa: CASSRTSPRETQYF
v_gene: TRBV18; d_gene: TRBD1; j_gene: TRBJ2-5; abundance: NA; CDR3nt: TGTGCCAGCTCCCGCACAGGGGGCTCGAGGGAGACCCAGTACTTC; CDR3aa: CASSRTGGSRETQYF
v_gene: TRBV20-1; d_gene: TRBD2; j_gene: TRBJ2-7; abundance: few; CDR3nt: TGCAGTGCTAGCCCTCGTTGGCGGGAGGGCCCCTACGAGCAGTACTTC; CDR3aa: CSASPRWREGPYEQYF
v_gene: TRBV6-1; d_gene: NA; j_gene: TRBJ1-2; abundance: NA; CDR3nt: TGTGCCAGCAGGTCACGCCGGGATGGCTACACCTTC; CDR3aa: CASRSRRDGYTF
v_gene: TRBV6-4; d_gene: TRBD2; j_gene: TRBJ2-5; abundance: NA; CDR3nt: TGTGCCAGCAGTGAGGCCGACCGACTAGCGGGCCCGCCCCAAGAGACCCAGTACTTC; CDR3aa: CASSEADRLAGPPQETQYF
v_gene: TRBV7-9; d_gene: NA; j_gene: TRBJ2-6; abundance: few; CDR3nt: TGTGCCAGCAGCTTAGGTCCCACCTCTGGGGCCAACGTCCTGACTTTC; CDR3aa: CASSLGPTSGANVLTF
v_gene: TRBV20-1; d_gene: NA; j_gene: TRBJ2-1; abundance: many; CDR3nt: TGCAGTGCTAGAAGTTCCCTGACCTACAATGAGCAGTTCTTC; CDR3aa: CSARSSLTYNEQFF
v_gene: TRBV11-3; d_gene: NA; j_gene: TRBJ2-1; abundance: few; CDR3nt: TGTGCCAGCAGCGGTGAATCCTACAATGAGCAGTTCTTC; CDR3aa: CASSGESYNEQFF
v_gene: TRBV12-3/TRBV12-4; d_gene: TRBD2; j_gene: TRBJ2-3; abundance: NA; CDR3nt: TGTGCCAGCAGCACCCCCACTAGCGGACTTTTAGATACGCAGTATTTT; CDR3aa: CASSTPTSGLLDTQYF
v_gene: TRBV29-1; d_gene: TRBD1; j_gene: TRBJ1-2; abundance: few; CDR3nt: TGCAGCGTTCCGATCGGACAGGGAGGGAGCTATGGCTACACCTTC; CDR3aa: CSVPIGQGGSYGYTF
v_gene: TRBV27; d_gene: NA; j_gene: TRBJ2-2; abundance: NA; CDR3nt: TGTGCCAGCAGTTTGTTTGCTCCGCGGTCGAACACCGGGGAGCTGTTTTTT; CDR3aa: CASSLFAPRSNTGELFF
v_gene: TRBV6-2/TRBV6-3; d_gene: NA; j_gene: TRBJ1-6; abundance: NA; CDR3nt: TGTGCCAGCAGGACCTCTAATTCACCCCTCCACTTT; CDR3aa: CASRTSNSPLHF